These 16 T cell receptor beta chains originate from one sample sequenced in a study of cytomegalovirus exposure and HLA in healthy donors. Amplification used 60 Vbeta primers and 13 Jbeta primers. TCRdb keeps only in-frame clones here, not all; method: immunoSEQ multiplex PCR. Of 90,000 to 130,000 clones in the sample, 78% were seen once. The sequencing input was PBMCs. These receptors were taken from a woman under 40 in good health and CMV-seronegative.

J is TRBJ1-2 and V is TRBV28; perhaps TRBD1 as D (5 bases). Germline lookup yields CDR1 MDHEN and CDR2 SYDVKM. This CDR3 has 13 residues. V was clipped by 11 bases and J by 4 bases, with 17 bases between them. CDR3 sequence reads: CAAQGGRLYGYTF. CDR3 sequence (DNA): TGTGCCGCTCAGGGAGGGAGACTCTATGGCTACACCTTC.

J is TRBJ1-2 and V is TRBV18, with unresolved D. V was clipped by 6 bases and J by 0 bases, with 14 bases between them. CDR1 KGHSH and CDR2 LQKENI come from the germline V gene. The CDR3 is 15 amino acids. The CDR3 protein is CASSPGWLANYGYTF. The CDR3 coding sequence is TGTGCCAGCTCCCCCGGGTGGTTAGCTAACTATGGCTACACCTTC.

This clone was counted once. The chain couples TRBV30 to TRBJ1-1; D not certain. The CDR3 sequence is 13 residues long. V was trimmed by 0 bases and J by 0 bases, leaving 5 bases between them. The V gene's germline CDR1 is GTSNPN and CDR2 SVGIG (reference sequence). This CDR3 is CAWSVRVNTEAFF. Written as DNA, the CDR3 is TGTGCCTGGAGTGTTCGCGTGAACACTGAAGCTTTCTTT.

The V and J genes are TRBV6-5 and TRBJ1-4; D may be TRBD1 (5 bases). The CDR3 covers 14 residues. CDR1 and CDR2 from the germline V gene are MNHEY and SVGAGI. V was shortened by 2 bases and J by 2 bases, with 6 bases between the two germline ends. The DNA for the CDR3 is TGTGCCAGCAGTTACGCAGGGACTAATGAAAAACTGTTTTTT. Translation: CASSYAGTNEKLFF.

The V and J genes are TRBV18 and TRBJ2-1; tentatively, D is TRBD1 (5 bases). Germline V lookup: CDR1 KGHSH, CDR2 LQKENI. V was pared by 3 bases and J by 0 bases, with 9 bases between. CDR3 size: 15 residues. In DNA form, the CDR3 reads TGTGCCAGCTCACCCAGGGCCAGCTCCTACAATGAGCAGTTCTTC. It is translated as CASSPRASSYNEQFF.

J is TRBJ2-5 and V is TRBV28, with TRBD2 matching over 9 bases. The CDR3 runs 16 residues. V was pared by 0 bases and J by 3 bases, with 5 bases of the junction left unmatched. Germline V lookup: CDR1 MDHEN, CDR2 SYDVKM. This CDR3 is CASSLWTSGTKETQYF. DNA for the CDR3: TGTGCCAGCAGTTTATGGACTAGCGGAACCAAAGAGACCCAGTACTTC.

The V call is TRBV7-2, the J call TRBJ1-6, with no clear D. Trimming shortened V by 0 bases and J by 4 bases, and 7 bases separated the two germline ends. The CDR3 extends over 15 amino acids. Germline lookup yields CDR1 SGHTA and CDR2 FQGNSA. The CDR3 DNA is TGTGCCAGCAGCTTAGCGACGAGGTATAATTCACCCCTCCACTTT. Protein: CASSLATRYNSPLHF.

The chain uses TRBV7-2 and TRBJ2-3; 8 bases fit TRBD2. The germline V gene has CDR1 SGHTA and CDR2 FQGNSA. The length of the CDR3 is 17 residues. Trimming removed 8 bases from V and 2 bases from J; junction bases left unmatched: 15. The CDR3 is CASGASQAGDYTDTQYF. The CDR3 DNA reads TGTGCCAGCGGCGCTTCTCAAGCGGGAGACTACACAGATACGCAGTATTTT.

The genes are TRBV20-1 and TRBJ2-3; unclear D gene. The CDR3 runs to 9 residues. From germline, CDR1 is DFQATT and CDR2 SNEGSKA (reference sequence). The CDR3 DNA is TGCAGCCCTGACTATACGCAGTATTTT. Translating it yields CSPDYTQYF.

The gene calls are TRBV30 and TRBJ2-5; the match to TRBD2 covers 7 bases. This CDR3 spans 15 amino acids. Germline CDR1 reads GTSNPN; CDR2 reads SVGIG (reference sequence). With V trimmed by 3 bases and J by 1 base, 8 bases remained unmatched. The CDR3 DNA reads TGTGCCTGGAGCATGGGCGGGGGAATCCAAGAGACCCAGTACTTC. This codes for CAWSMGGGIQETQYF.

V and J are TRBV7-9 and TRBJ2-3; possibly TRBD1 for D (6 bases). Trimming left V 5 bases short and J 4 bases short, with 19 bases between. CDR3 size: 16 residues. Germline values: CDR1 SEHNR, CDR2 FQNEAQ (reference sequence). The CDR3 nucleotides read TGTGCCAGCAGCCCGCTTTTCCAGGGGTTGGCAGATACGCAGTATTTT. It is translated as CASSPLFQGLADTQYF.

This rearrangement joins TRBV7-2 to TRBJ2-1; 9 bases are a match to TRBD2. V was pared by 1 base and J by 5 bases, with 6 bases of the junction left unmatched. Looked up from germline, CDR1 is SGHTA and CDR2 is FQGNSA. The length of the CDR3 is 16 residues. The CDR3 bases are TGTGCCAGCAGCTTAGATACTAGCGGGCCCCACAATGAGCAGTTCTTC. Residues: CASSLDTSGPHNEQFF.

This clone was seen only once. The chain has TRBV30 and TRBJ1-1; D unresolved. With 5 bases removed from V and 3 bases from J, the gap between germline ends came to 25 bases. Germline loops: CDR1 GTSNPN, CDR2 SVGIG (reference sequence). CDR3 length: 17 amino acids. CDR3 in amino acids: CAWPGGKDFLWYTEAFF. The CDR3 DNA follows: TGTGCCTGGCCCGGCGGGAAGGATTTTTTATGGTACACTGAAGCTTTCTTT.

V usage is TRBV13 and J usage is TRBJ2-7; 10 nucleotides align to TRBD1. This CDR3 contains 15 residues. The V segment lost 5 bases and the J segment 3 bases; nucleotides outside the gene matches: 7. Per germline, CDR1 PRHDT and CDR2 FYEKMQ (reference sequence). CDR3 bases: TGTGCCAGCAGCACCGGGACAGGGGTGAGCTACGAGCAGTACTTC. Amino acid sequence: CASSTGTGVSYEQYF.

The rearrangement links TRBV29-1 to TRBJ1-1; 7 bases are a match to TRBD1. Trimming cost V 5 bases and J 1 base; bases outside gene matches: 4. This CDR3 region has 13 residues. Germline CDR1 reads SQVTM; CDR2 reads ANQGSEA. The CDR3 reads CSVLGQRNTEAFF. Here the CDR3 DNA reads TGCAGCGTTTTGGGACAGCGGAACACTGAAGCTTTCTTT.

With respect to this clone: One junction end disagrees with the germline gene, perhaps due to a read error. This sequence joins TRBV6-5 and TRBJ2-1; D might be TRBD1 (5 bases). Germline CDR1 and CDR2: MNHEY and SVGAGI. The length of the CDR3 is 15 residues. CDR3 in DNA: TGTGCCAGCAGTCCTGTTGTTCAGGGTAACGGGTTACGGGTCTTC. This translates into CASSPVVQGNGLRVF.